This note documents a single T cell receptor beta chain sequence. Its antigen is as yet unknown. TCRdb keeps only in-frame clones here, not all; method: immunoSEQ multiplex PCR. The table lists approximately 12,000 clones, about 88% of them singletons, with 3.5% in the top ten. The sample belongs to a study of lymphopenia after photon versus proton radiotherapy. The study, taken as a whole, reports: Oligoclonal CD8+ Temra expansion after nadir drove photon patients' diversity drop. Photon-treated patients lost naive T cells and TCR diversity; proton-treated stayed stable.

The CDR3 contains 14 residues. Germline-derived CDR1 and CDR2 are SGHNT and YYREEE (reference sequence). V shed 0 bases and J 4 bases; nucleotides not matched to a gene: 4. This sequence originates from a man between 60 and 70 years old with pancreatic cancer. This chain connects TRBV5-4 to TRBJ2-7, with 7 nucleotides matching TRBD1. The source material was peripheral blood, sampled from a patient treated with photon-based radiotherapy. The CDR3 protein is CASSLGDSVYEQYF. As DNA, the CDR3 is TGTGCCAGCAGCTTGGGGGACAGTGTTTACGAGCAGTACTTC.